This T cell receptor (beta chain) was captured in a study of OX40 agonist ivuxolimab in advanced cancers. Turning to the study itself: Mean age around 60 years, range 23 to 79; approximately 80% male. In three patients, partial responses were observed, one with hepatocellular carcinoma and two with cutaneous melanoma.

Study-wide findings and caveats: Clonal expansion by week 6 occurred in CD4+ and CD8+ blood T cells (at 0.1 to 3.0 mg/kg). Averaging showed that CD8+ T cells had more expanded clones than CD4+ did.

J gave up 3 bases and V 5 bases, and 12 bases lay outside the gene matches. CDR1 and CDR2 (germline): SGHTA, FQGTGA. The CDR3 runs to 16 residues. The method was immunoSEQ multiplex PCR; TCRdb's version includes in-frame clones alone and lacks a portion of them. The sample yields about 99,000 clones, approximately 94% seen once. Note on this clone: Its target is not known.

The source material was CD4+ or CD8+ T cells sorted from blood, sampled in a trial of the OX40 agonist ivuxolimab. This receptor was identified in an adult with an advanced solid tumor such as melanoma, head and neck, liver or kidney cancer. The J gene is TRBJ1-2, the V gene TRBV7-3; 7 bases are a match to TRBD1. The CDR3 DNA is TGTGCCAGCAGCCCAATAGGGGGAGGGGGCGACTATGGCTACACCTTC. This gives the protein CASSPIGGGGDYGYTF.